This T cell receptor (beta chain) was identified in a study of cytomegalovirus exposure and HLA in healthy donors (dated by TCRdb to 2016 to 2017). Regarding the research as a whole: According to a later analysis, the roughly 120 validation repertoires were produced on the same platform as the approximately 690 repertoires of the first cohort. The aim of the study was to test whether cataloging public T cell receptors could identify signatures of past pathogen exposure. In addition to the first cohort of 650 to 750 subjects, a separate validation cohort of 120 different subjects was used. High-throughput TCR immunosequencing, statistical association of individual TCRs with disease status, and machine learning were combined to predict cytomegalovirus infection status.

Libraries were made using the immunoSEQ multiplex PCR assay. Concerning the study's data processing: A statistical classification framework was built for diagnosing cytomegalovirus status from the catalog of TCR beta chain sequences. TCRdb took over this immuneACCESS table, retaining in-frame rearrangements with V and J assigned. Such tables are incomplete; in checked studies, under half of the missing clones stem from an unresolved V gene, and the remainder is unexplained. V and J calls and clone size are those listed in that table; D and trimming were worked out from the DNA. The sample table records 70,000 to 80,000 clones; approximately 93% of these occur just once. The ten largest make up approximately 3.3% of the sample. The research as a whole found: The authors suggested that the approach could potentially be generalized to other disease states and immunological phenotypes. While some public TCRs were present in many individuals, most TCR sequences turned up only very rarely across donors. Cytomegalovirus status was reported to be diagnosed by the classifier with high specificity and sensitivity in both the original and validation cohorts. Three of the identified cytomegalovirus-associated TCR beta chains were confirmed in vitro to be specific for cytomegalovirus antigens. All 120 or so repertoires were used to score co-occurrence in the validation cohort in a later analysis, because that analysis had no HLA typing for the cohort. Of the cluster scores, 94% were above 0 in a later analysis, which found that TCRs clustered in the first cohort also tended to co-occur in the 130 or so validation repertoires. In the study, around 150 TCR beta chains were listed as associated with cytomegalovirus.

Reading the germline V gene gives CDR1 LGHNA and CDR2 YNFKEQ. V is clipped by 3 bases and J by 3 bases, and the sequence between their germline boundaries is 14 bases long. The CDR3 starts with the cysteine, ends with the phenylalanine, and has 15 residues. The entry retains the CDR3 DNA only, 45 bases that are in frame from base 1. The donors belonged to the validation cohort of about 120 subjects, which was separate from the approximately 700-subject first cohort. Comment on this clone: Its antigen target is currently unknown. Base qualities are missing; no much larger clone stands one base away.

Recombination linked TRBV4-2 to TRBJ1-1; there is no confident call for the D gene. The specimen was PBMCs. This TCR came from a woman aged 18-35 years in good health and CMV-seropositive. The sequenced DNA is TGTGCCAGCAGCCAGATGGGCCATTTTGACACTGAAGCTTTCTTT. Translated, it reads CASSQMGHFDTEAFF.